The sequence of this TCR beta chain was determined in a study of blood T cell repertoires in COVID-19. Study information: Material from acute and convalescent COVID-19 was sourced from the United States, Italy and Spain. T cells, B-cell-depleted T cells, or PBMCs supplied cDNA or gDNA.

In the original analysis: Reference gene primer amplification gave nucleated cell count estimates. Data came from immunoSEQ multiplex PCR; TCRdb stores just in-frame clones and leaves some out. The V and J calls and clone size come from that table; D and trimming were worked out from the DNA. The table shows approximately 230,000 clones, with roughly 80% occurring only once. Trimming removed 0 bases from V and 8 bases from J, with 12 bases in between. The CDR3 is made up of 14 amino acids. The germline V gene encodes CDR1 SGHRS and CDR2 YFSETQ. The chain uses TRBV5-1 and TRBJ2-1, with D possibly TRBD1 on 5 matching bases. The sequence was obtained from an elderly man with acute or convalescent COVID-19. The sample comprised peripheral blood. The CDR3 loop is CASSLVRTRDEQFF. Here the CDR3 DNA reads TGCGCCAGCAGCTTGGTTAGGACACGGGATGAGCAGTTCTTC.